This T cell receptor (beta chain) appears in the sequencing data of a study of Ad26.COV2.S vaccination and SARS-CoV-2 variants. Study in general: Ad26.COV2.S shots went into the muscle once or twice, 56 days apart. Findings of the study overall: Substantial breadth in spike-specific CD8+ and CD4+ T cell responses was reportedly seen after vaccination. Possible underestimation of total T cell responses by the TCR breadth and depth analyses was noted.

Remarks on this clone: The antigen remains undetermined.

Generated by immunoSEQ multiplex PCR, the TCRdb table keeps only in-frame clones and is missing some. Here the sample spans some 450,000 clones, about 92% being singletons. Treatment here: about 20 received Ad26.COV2.S at low or high dose, single or two shots; several received placebo; per-sample allocation not given. Sampling was performed 63 days after the first vaccine or placebo injection. This receptor was identified in a person aged 18-65 years who received the Ad26.COV2.S COVID-19 vaccine or a placebo. Material: peripheral blood, obtained in a trial of Ad26.COV2.S vaccine versus placebo.

The CDR3 protein is CASSLLPPGGHEKLFF. CDR3 coding DNA: TGTGCCAGCAGTCTCCTCCCTCCCGGGGGGCATGAAAAACTGTTTTTT. The chain is built from TRBV28 and TRBJ1-4, with D maybe TRBD1 (6 bases). The germline V gene encodes CDR1 MDHEN and CDR2 SYDVKM. Deletions cut 5 bases from V and 6 bases from J, with 19 bases between. The CDR3 totals 16 residues.